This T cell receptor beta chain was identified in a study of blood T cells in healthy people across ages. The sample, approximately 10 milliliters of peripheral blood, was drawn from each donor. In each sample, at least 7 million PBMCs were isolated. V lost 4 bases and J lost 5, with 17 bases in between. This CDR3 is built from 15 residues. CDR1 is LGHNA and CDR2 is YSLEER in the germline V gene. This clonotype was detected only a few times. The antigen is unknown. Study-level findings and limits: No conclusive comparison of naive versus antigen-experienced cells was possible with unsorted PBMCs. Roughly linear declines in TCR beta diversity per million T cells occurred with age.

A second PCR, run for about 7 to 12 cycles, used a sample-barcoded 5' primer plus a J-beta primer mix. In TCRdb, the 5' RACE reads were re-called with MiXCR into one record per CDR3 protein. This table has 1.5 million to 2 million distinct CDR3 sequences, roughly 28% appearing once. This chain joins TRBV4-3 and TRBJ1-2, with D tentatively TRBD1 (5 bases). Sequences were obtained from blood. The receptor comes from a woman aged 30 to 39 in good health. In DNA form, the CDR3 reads TGCGCCAGCAGCCGGGGATCGTCGGGGGTATATGGCTACACCTTC. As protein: CASSRGSSGVYGYTF.